This T cell receptor (beta chain) was documented in a study of cytomegalovirus exposure and HLA in healthy donors. Study-wide context: The use of the same platform for the roughly 120 validation repertoires and the roughly 700 first-cohort repertoires was reported by a later analysis. Study-level findings and limits: Three CMV-associated chains were confirmed in vitro to be specific for CMV antigens. According to a subsequent analysis, TCR clusters identified in the first cohort showed a tendency to co-occur across the approximately 120 validation repertoires.

TCRdb's table, derived via immunoSEQ multiplex PCR, lists solely in-frame clones and lacks some. This sample yields fewer than 200,000 clones, of which less than 90% are seen a single time; 2% to 2.5% belongs to the top ten. The germline V and J ends were trimmed by 5 bases and 0 bases, with 13 bases remaining between them. The germline gives CDR1 MNHEY, CDR2 SVGAGI. CDR3 length equals 15 residues. The donors belonged to the roughly 120-subject validation cohort, separate from the 666-subject first cohort. To note about this clone: As yet, its antigen is unknown.

The V and J genes are TRBV6-5 and TRBJ1-2; tentatively, D is TRBD1 (6 bases). The sequence came from a woman aged 18-29 years in good health and CMV-seronegative. The source material was PBMCs. The CDR3 is CASSPDRESNYGYTF. Here the CDR3 DNA reads TGTGCCAGCAGTCCGGACAGAGAATCTAACTATGGCTACACCTTC.